This is a list of T cell receptor beta chains from one sample in a study of shared clonotypes between healthy human individuals. Measured with immunoSEQ multiplex PCR; TCRdb has only the in-frame clones, and not every one. Here the sample spans about 660,000 clones, approximately 79% being singletons. The specimen sequenced was memory CD4+ T cells sorted from blood. These receptors were taken from a woman in her twenties or thirties in good health. CDR3s include the opening cysteine and the closing phenylalanine or tryptophan. A D gene is named only where the DNA matches it firmly. Only some rows state a clone size, as once, few, many or a class for expanded clones.

v_call	clone_size	j_call	d_call	cdr3_nt	cdr3_aa
TRBV28	.	TRBJ1-1	.	TGTGCCAGCAGTCTGCCGTACGGGGGGCAGTTGGTAGGTGAAGCTTTCTTT	CASSLPYGGQLVGEAFF
TRBV4-1	.	TRBJ1-2	.	TGCGCCAGCAGCCAAGTAGGGAGTAACTATGGCTACACCTTC	CASSQVGSNYGYTF
TRBV6-4	few	TRBJ2-2	.	TGTGCCAGCAGGACAGGACAGCTGAACACCGGGGAGCTGTTTTTT	CASRTGQLNTGELFF
TRBV7-9	.	TRBJ2-3	TRBD2	TGTGCCAGCAGGACCGGGACTAGCGGCACAGATACGCAGTATTTT	CASRTGTSGTDTQYF
TRBV6-6	.	TRBJ2-5	.	TGTGCCAGCAGTACCGCACGGACGCAGACCCAGTACTTC	CASSTARTQTQYF
TRBV27	.	TRBJ1-1	TRBD1	TGTGCCAGCAGTGTGACAGGGGTGATCGCTGAAGCTTTCTTT	CASSVTGVIAEAFF
TRBV7-2	.	TRBJ1-2	.	TGTGCCAGCAGCTTAGGAACGAACTATGGCTACACCTTC	CASSLGTNYGYTF
TRBV27	.	TRBJ1-3	.	TGTGCCAGCATGGGGATTGGAAACACCATATATTTT	CASMGIGNTIYF
TRBV30	.	TRBJ2-3	.	TGTGCCTGGATAAGGGATGGGACAGATACGCAGTATTTT	CAWIRDGTDTQYF
TRBV6-1	.	TRBJ1-2	.	TGTGCCAGCACGATCGGGACGGCTTATGGCTACACCTTC	CASTIGTAYGYTF
TRBV5-1	.	TRBJ2-7	TRBD2	TGCGCCAGCAGCCGGGACCTAGGGACTAGCGGGAGGATGGTCTACGAGCAGTACTTC	CASSRDLGTSGRMVYEQYF
TRBV6-5	.	TRBJ1-5	TRBD1	TGTGCCAGCAGTTTCCCCGGACAGGGGAATCAGCCCCAGCATTTT	CASSFPGQGNQPQHF
TRBV6-1	.	TRBJ2-7	.	TGTGCCAGCAGTGAAGCCCAAGGACCCTACTACGAGCAGTACTTC	CASSEAQGPYYEQYF
TRBV27	.	TRBJ2-7	.	TGTGCCAGCAGTTTTAGGGAGCGGTACGAGCAGTACTTC	CASSFRERYEQYF
TRBV28	few	TRBJ1-1	.	TGTGCCAGCAGGGACAGAAAGAACACTGAAGCTTTCTTT	CASRDRKNTEAFF
TRBV5-8	.	TRBJ1-4	TRBD1	TGTGCCAGCAGCCTCACCCGCGACAGGGGGCGAAGTGAAAAACTGTTTTTT	CASSLTRDRGRSEKLFF
TRBV28	.	TRBJ1-5	.	TGTGCCAGCATAGGCACAGAAGCACATCAGCCCCAGCATTTT	CASIGTEAHQPQHF
TRBV4-1	.	TRBJ2-2	.	TGCGCCAGCAGCCAAGCACTCACGGCTAACACCGGGGAGCTGTTTTTT	CASSQALTANTGELFF
TRBV28	.	TRBJ2-5	TRBD1	TGTGCCAGCATCGCCATAGGGACAGGGCAAGAGACCCAGTACTTC	CASIAIGTGQETQYF
TRBV15	.	TRBJ1-1	TRBD1	TGTGCCACCAGCAGGGTGGACAGGGACCGACCCACTGAAGCTTTCTTT	CATSRVDRDRPTEAFF
TRBV30	once	TRBJ2-1	TRBD2	TGTGCCCAAACACGGGGGGCTAGCGGGAGATCATTGTGCAATGAGCAGTTCTTC	CAQTRGASGRSLCNEQFF
TRBV29-1	.	TRBJ2-1	TRBD2	TGCAGCGTTCAAACGGGACTAGTCTACAATGAGCAGTTCTTC	CSVQTGLVYNEQFF
TRBV7-8	.	TRBJ2-5	.	TGTGCCAGCAGCCCTAGGGGAAGTCTTGTGGGAGGTCGGGAGACCCAGTACTTC	CASSPRGSLVGGRETQYF
TRBV4-1	.	TRBJ1-1	.	TGCGCCAGCAGCCAAGTGGGCAGGAACACTGAAGCTTTCTTT	CASSQVGRNTEAFF
TRBV30	.	TRBJ1-5	.	TGTGCCTGGACTAGGCAGGGTCAGCCCCAGCATTTT	CAWTRQGQPQHF
TRBV19	.	TRBJ2-7	.	TGTGCCAGTAGGGGTGACAGGAAGAGCTCCTACGAGCAGTACTTC	CASRGDRKSSYEQYF
TRBV29-1	few	TRBJ1-1	.	TGCAGCGTTAAGGACAGTGAAGCTTTCTTT	CSVKDSEAFF
TRBV7-8	.	TRBJ1-1	.	TGTGCCAGCAGCCCTGCGGTAGGGGGAATGAACACTGAAGCTTTCTTT	CASSPAVGGMNTEAFF
TRBV7-8	.	TRBJ2-1	.	TGTGCCAGCAGCTTGCCCCCCGGACGAGCGTCCTACAATGAGCAGTTCTTC	CASSLPPGRASYNEQFF
TRBV27	.	TRBJ2-5	.	TGTGCCAGCAGTTTACGCCCCGGGGCACTTGAGACCCAGTACTTC	CASSLRPGALETQYF
TRBV2	.	TRBJ1-2	.	TGTGCCAGCAGTGAATATCGAGGAAGGGGAGATGGCTACACCTTC	CASSEYRGRGDGYTF
TRBV19	.	TRBJ2-7	.	TGTGCCAGTAGTGATCAACACAGCTCCTACGAGCAGTACTTC	CASSDQHSSYEQYF
TRBV7-9	few	TRBJ2-3	TRBD2	TGTGCCAGCAGCTTCCTAGCGGGAGAGGCAGATACGCAGTATTTT	CASSFLAGEADTQYF
TRBV14	.	TRBJ1-6	.	TGTGCCAGCAGCCAAGACAGGCGGTATAATTCACCCCTCCACTTT	CASSQDRRYNSPLHF
TRBV2	.	TRBJ2-3	TRBD1	TGTGCCAGCAGTGATCGGCTTGACAGGGGGCGCCGGGGCACAGATACGCAGTATTTT	CASSDRLDRGRRGTDTQYF
TRBV30	.	TRBJ1-2	TRBD1	TGTGCCTGGAGTTCTTCTGGACAGGGGCAGACTACTAACTATGGCTACACCTTC	CAWSSSGQGQTTNYGYTF
TRBV5-1	.	TRBJ2-7	.	TGCGCCAGCAAGACGGGCTACACCTACGAGCAGTACTTC	CASKTGYTYEQYF
TRBV14	.	TRBJ2-1	.	TGTGCCAGCAGCCAATACAACAGGAATGAGCAGTTCTTC	CASSQYNRNEQFF
TRBV18	few	TRBJ2-5	.	TGTGCCAGCTCACCACCTGCCACCAACAAAGAGACCCAGTACTTC	CASSPPATNKETQYF
TRBV7-2	.	TRBJ1-2	.	TGTGCCAGCAGCCGATCGGGCAGGGAGGTGGGAGATGACTATGGCTACACCTTC	CASSRSGREVGDDYGYTF
TRBV10-1	once	TRBJ2-2	.	TGCGCCAGCAACGGCGGGGAGCTGTTTTTT	CASNGGELFF
TRBV7-9	.	TRBJ2-7	.	TGTGCCCCGACTGACCGTAGGGACGAGCAGTACTTC	CAPTDRRDEQYF
TRBV2	.	TRBJ1-4	.	TGTGCCAGCAGTAAACAGGAAAAACTGTTTTTT	CASSKQEKLFF
TRBV6-1	.	TRBJ1-4	TRBD1	TGTGCCAGCAGTGCTAAAACAGGGGGCAATGAAAAACTGTTTTTT	CASSAKTGGNEKLFF
TRBV18	.	TRBJ2-5	.	TGTGCCAGCTCAAAATCGGGAACAGGGACTATCCAAGAGACCCAGTACTTC	CASSKSGTGTIQETQYF
TRBV6-1	.	TRBJ2-1	.	TGTGCCAGCAGTGAAGCGGTCCACAATGAGCAGTTCTTC	CASSEAVHNEQFF
TRBV5-1	.	TRBJ2-1	.	TGCGCCAGCAGCTTGGGCCCTAGCCAGTATGAGCAGTTCTTC	CASSLGPSQYEQFF
TRBV14	.	TRBJ1-3	TRBD1	TGTGCCAGCAGCCGGGACAGCTCTGGAAACACCATATATTTT	CASSRDSSGNTIYF
TRBV28	.	TRBJ2-4	.	TGTGCCAGCAGCCGACAGGCGAGGAGAGACATTCAGTACTTC	CASSRQARRDIQYF
TRBV27	few	TRBJ1-4	TRBD1	TGTGCCAGCAGAGGGACAGAGCATGAAAAACTGTTTTTT	CASRGTEHEKLFF
TRBV30	many	TRBJ2-7	.	TGTGCCTGGAATGCGGGGCCCTACTACGAGCAGTACTTC	CAWNAGPYYEQYF
TRBV7-2	.	TRBJ2-7	.	TGTGCCAGCAGTCACCCCAACAGGAACGAGCAGTACTTC	CASSHPNRNEQYF
TRBV15	.	TRBJ1-5	.	TGTGCCACCAGCAGAGATCCACCAGTACCCCAGCATTTT	CATSRDPPVPQHF
TRBV19	.	TRBJ1-4	.	TGTGCCAGTAGGCATCGTGGGATAGGGGAAAAACTGTTTTTT	CASRHRGIGEKLFF
TRBV5-4	.	TRBJ2-7	.	TGTGCCAGCAGCTCGGGACGGGCCTACGAGCAGTACTTC	CASSSGRAYEQYF